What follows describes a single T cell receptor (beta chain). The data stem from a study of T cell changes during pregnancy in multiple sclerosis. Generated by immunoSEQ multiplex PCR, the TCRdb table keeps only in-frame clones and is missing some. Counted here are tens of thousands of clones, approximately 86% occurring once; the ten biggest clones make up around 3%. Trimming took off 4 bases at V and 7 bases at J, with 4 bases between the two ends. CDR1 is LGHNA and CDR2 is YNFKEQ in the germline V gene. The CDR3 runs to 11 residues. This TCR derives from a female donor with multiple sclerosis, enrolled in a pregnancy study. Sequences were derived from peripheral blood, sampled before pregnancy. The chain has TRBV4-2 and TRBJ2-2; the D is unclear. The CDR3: CASSRIGELFF. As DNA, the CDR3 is TGTGCCAGCAGCCGTATCGGGGAGCTGTTTTTT.